These 26 T cell receptor beta chains were sequenced from one sample in a study of CD8 T cells in ankylosing spondylitis. No antigen has been identified for these receptors. TCRdb called the 5' RACE reads again in MiXCR, with one record for every CDR3 protein. The sample carries about 330,000 distinct CDR3 sequences, around 8% recorded once. General study points: Blood of patients with ankylosing spondylitis appeared to be characterized by a TCR beta motif of about eight highly homologous variants.

The sequenced material came from blood, either unsorted or a sorted T cell fraction (not recorded which). All receptors come from a male donor with ankylosing spondylitis.

This clonotype has a count of ten or more. V and J are TRBV5-1 and TRBJ1-1; 9 nucleotides align to TRBD1. Trimming removed 3 bases from V and 11 bases from J; junction bases left unmatched: 11. Germline assignment: CDR1 SGHRS and CDR2 YFSETQ. This CDR3 spans 14 amino acids. CDR3 amino acids: CASSSGTGSSMAFF. DNA for the CDR3: TGCGCCAGCAGCTCCGGGACAGGGAGTTCGATGGCTTTCTTT.

The table lists this clonotype with a few counts. This chain joins TRBV20-1 and TRBJ2-2, with TRBD2 matching over 7 bases. The CDR3 sequence is 15 residues long. Germline-derived CDR1 and CDR2 are DFQATT and SNEGSKA (reference sequence). The V segment lost 5 bases and the J segment 3 bases; nucleotides outside the gene matches: 9. As DNA, the CDR3 is TGCAGTGCTGGCGAACTAGCGTCCCACACCGGGGAGCTGTTTTTT. This sequence encodes CSAGELASHTGELFF.

This clonotype was recorded many times. The chain joins TRBV5-1 to TRBJ2-1; D possibly corresponds to TRBD2 (6 bases). The CDR3 totals 17 residues. Germline loops: CDR1 SGHRS, CDR2 YFSETQ. Between the trimmed V and J ends, which lost 0 bases and 5 bases, there was a span of 18 bases. The CDR3 spells CASSLVSGPGTDNEQFF. CDR3 in DNA: TGCGCCAGCAGCTTGGTTAGCGGTCCGGGTACGGACAATGAGCAGTTCTTC.

This clonotype occurred many times. This rearrangement joins TRBV10-3 to TRBJ1-1; TRBD1 matches at 10 bases. The V gene's germline CDR1 is ENHRY and CDR2 SYGVKD. V shed 2 bases and J 4 bases; nucleotides not matched to a gene: 1. The CDR3 is 14 residues long. In nucleotides, the CDR3 is TGTGCCATCAGTGAGGACAGGGGGCCCACTGAAGCTTTCTTT. Translating gives CAISEDRGPTEAFF.

This clonotype showed up many times. The chain couples TRBV18 to TRBJ1-5, with D possibly TRBD1 on 6 matching bases. The CDR3 length is 16 residues. V was shortened by 3 bases and J by 1 base, with 13 bases between the two germline ends. Germline assignment: CDR1 KGHSH and CDR2 LQKENI. CDR3 bases: TGTGCCAGCTCACCTTCGGGGGGGCAGAGCAATCAGCCCCAGCATTTT. As protein: CASSPSGGQSNQPQHF.

CDR3 residues: CASSQGGSVYEQYF. The CDR3 nucleotides are TGTGCCAGCAGCCAGGGGGGGTCGGTATACGAGCAGTACTTC. The chain joins TRBV2 to TRBJ2-7; the D gene could be TRBD1 or TRBD2 (7 bases each). The germline gives CDR1 SNHLY, CDR2 FYNNEI. The CDR3 covers 14 residues. Trimming shortened V by 6 bases and J by 4 bases, and 16 bases separated the two germline ends.

The rearrangement uses TRBV29-1 and TRBJ2-3, with TRBD2 matching 10 bases. The CDR3 loop spans 13 amino acids. The trim removed 3 bases at V and 4 bases at J, leaving 1 base unmatched. CDR1 is SQVTM and CDR2 is ANQGSEA in the germline V gene. The CDR3 sequence: CSVDSGRSDTQYF. The CDR3 DNA reads as TGCAGCGTTGATAGCGGGAGGTCAGATACGCAGTATTTT.

This clonotype occurred many times. The chain has TRBV21-1 and TRBJ1-5; no DNA check was done on the table's D call, TRBD1. TRBV21-1 is noted as a pseudogene. The CDR3 loop spans 16 amino acids. Here the CDR3 reads CASRGGQPYSNQPQHF. The CDR3 region has the DNA TGTGCCAGCAGAGGGGGACAGCCTTATAGCAATCAGCCCCAGCATTTT.

Note on this clonotype: One base away lies a much larger clone, so this may be a sequencing read error. Here the CDR3 omits its conserved ending phenylalanine or tryptophan, so a read error is the likely source. This chain connects TRBV5-1 to TRBJ2-1; D possibly uses TRBD1 or TRBD2 (5 bases each). V lost 3 bases to trimming and J lost 7 bases, with 11 bases between them. This CDR3 comprises 13 residues. In germline, CDR1 is SGHRS, CDR2 YFSETQ. In DNA, the CDR3 is TGCGCCAGCAGCTGGGACCAGCGGAATGAGCAGTTCTGC. Translation: CASSWDQRNEQFC.

The chain uses TRBV5-1 and TRBJ2-7; D is possibly TRBD1 (6 bases). Germline V gives CDR1 SGHRS, CDR2 YFSETQ. This CDR3 contains 14 residues. V gave up 0 bases and J gave up 6 bases, with 13 bases separating them. The CDR3: CASSLATGPIEQYF. CDR3 nucleotides: TGCGCCAGCAGCTTGGCGACAGGCCCCATCGAGCAGTACTTC. Complete variable domain (other parts from reference TRBV5-1 and TRBJ2-7): KAGVTQTPRYLIKTRGQQVTLSCSPISGHRSVSWYQQTPGQGLQFLFEYFSETQRNKGNFPGRFSGRQFSNSRSEMNVSTLELGDSALYLCASSLATGPIEQYFGPGTRLTVT.

V gene TRBV6-5 combines with J gene TRBJ2-1, with D perhaps TRBD2 (6 bases). V lost 8 bases and J 7 bases, leaving 24 bases between the germline ends. Germline CDR1 and CDR2: MNHEY and SVGAGI. This CDR3 region has 16 residues. As DNA, the CDR3 is TGTGCCAGCGTTGGCCTGAGGAGGGGTTTGTCGAATGAGCAGTTCTTC. This codes for CASVGLRRGLSNEQFF.

Concerning this clonotype: A read error may produce the germline difference seen at one junction end. The chain has TRBV19 and TRBJ2-1; D gene ambiguous. Per the germline V gene, CDR1 is LNHDA and CDR2 is SQIVND (reference sequence). This CDR3 has 11 amino acids. CDR3 in amino acids: CASSIGKFTVF. CDR3 in DNA: TGTGCCAGTAGTATTGGTAAATTTACGGTCTTC.

This clonotype was counted at least ten times. The genes are TRBV5-1 and TRBJ2-1; D call uncertain. Germline V gene sequence: CDR1 SGHRS, CDR2 YFSETQ. This CDR3 is built from 13 residues. V lost 4 bases and J 5 bases, leaving 10 bases between the germline ends. The CDR3 DNA reads as TGCGCCAGCAGCGAAGTCCCCCACAATGAGCAGTTCTTC. This translates into CASSEVPHNEQFF. The entire variable domain, with the rest obtained from reference TRBV5-1 and TRBJ2-1, is as follows: KAGVTQTPRYLIKTRGQQVTLSCSPISGHRSVSWYQQTPGQGLQFLFEYFSETQRNKGNFPGRFSGRQFSNSRSEMNVSTLELGDSALYLCASSEVPHNEQFFGPGTRLTVL.

This clonotype has more than one count but fewer than ten. J is TRBJ2-7 and V is TRBV29-1; 15 bases line up with TRBD2. V trimming: 6 bases; J trimming: 2 bases; junction bases outside the gene matches: 11. This CDR3 spans 17 amino acids. Germline V gives CDR1 SQVTM, CDR2 ANQGSEA. The CDR3 DNA reads TGCAGCGTCCAAAACTCCGGGACTAGCGGGAGGCCCTACGAGCAGTACTTC. Its protein product is CSVQNSGTSGRPYEQYF.

This clonotype has a count of ten or more. The rearrangement joins TRBV29-1 to TRBJ2-5; 8 positions agree with TRBD1. Germline lookup yields CDR1 SQVTM and CDR2 ANQGSEA. The CDR3 sequence is 17 residues long. The V and J ends lost 1 base and 5 bases, in that order; junction bases with no gene match: 15. The chain's CDR3 is CSVEGLYRGSGSETQYF. The CDR3 DNA reads TGCAGCGTTGAAGGACTTTACAGGGGGTCGGGCAGTGAGACCCAGTACTTC.

This clonotype was detected only a few times. The chain combines TRBV21-1 with TRBJ2-1; the table's TRBD1 call for D was not verified on the DNA. TRBV21-1 is labeled a pseudogene. CDR3 length: 17 residues. CDR3 protein: CASSHPRVAGSYNEQFF. CDR3 in DNA: TGTGCCAGCAGCCACCCTAGGGTCGCGGGTAGCTACAATGAGCAGTTCTTC.

This clonotype was recorded a few times. The chain uses TRBV7-2 and TRBJ2-1, with TRBD2 as a possible D gene (6 bases). Trimming took off 3 bases at V and 7 bases at J, with 13 bases between the two ends. Germline lookup yields CDR1 SGHTA and CDR2 FQGNSA. The CDR3 contains 14 residues. The CDR3 bases are TGTGCCAGCAGCTTGGAGGGAGCGAGGAATGAGCAGTTCTTC. Its translation is CASSLEGARNEQFF.

This clonotype was detected many times. The gene calls are TRBV4-2 and TRBJ2-7; TRBD2 matches at 15 bases. J gave up 2 bases and V 4 bases, and 6 bases lay outside the gene matches. Germline CDR1 is LGHNA and CDR2 is YNFKEQ. CDR3 length: 17 residues. CDR3 DNA sequence: TGTGCCAGCAGCCCGGGGACTAGCGGGAGGCTAGCCTACGAGCAGTACTTC. It yields the protein CASSPGTSGRLAYEQYF.

This clonotype was seen a few times. The chain is built from TRBV10-3 and TRBJ1-2; D is unclear. The V gene lost 2 bases and the J gene lost 5 bases, with 12 bases spanning the gap. Germline V CDR1 and CDR2: ENHRY, SYGVKD. The CDR3 consists of 14 residues. The CDR3 region has the DNA TGTGCCATCAGTGAGGACCCCGCGGGGTATGGCTACACCTTC. Protein product: CAISEDPAGYGYTF.

With respect to this clonotype: One end of the junction does not line up with germline, which may come from a read error. V usage is TRBV7-9 and J usage is TRBJ1-3; D not resolved. Germline loops: CDR1 SEHNR, CDR2 FQNEAQ (reference sequence). This CDR3 is 14 amino acids long. The CDR3: CASSLGSAGSTIYF. In nucleotides, the CDR3 is TGTGCCAGCAGCTTAGGCTCCGCTGGAAGCACCATATATTTT.

This clonotype has a count of ten or more. V usage is TRBV20-1 and J usage is TRBJ2-7; TRBD2 matches 14 bases. Germline assignment: CDR1 DFQATT and CDR2 SNEGSKA (reference sequence). Trimming took 3 bases from V and 5 from J; bases not matched to a gene: 6. This CDR3 has 15 amino acids. CDR3 in amino acids: CSASPGLAGDNEQYF. The CDR3 region has the DNA TGCAGTGCTAGTCCGGGACTAGCGGGAGACAACGAGCAGTACTTC.

The sample holds many counts of this clonotype. J is TRBJ1-1 and V is TRBV9; 7 positions match TRBD1. J lost 4 bases, V lost 3 bases, and 12 bases had no gene match. CDR1 is SGDLS and CDR2 is YYNGEE in the germline V gene. CDR3 size: 16 residues. This chain's CDR3 is CASSGGYGQAFTEAFF. The CDR3 bases are TGTGCCAGCAGCGGTGGCTACGGACAGGCCTTCACTGAAGCTTTCTTT. Variable domain in full (rest from reference TRBV9 and TRBJ1-1): DSGVTQTPKHLITATGQRVTLRCSPRSGDLSVYWYQQSLDQGLQFLIQYYNGEERAKGNILERFSAQQFPDLHSELNLSSLELGDSALYFCASSGGYGQAFTEAFFGQGTRLTVV.

V gene TRBV12-3 or TRBV12-4 combines with J gene TRBJ2-3; 7 bases agree with TRBD2. V shed 3 bases and J 5 bases; nucleotides not matched to a gene: 5. The CDR3 is made up of 14 amino acids. For the CDR3, the DNA is TGTGCCAGCAGTTTTCGGACTAGGGAAGATACGCAGTATTTT. Translated: CASSFRTREDTQYF.

The chain joins TRBV7-2 to TRBJ1-2; D may be TRBD1 (6 bases). V was cut by 1 base and J by 6 bases, with 12 bases left in between. Germline V lookup: CDR1 SGHTA, CDR2 FQGNSA. There are 14 residues in the CDR3. CDR3 DNA: TGTGCCAGCAGCTTAGTATACAGGGAGGATGGCTACACCTTC. Its protein product is CASSLVYREDGYTF.

This clonotype turned up a few times. The V call is TRBV18, the J call TRBJ1-6; D unclear. V lost 6 bases to trimming and J lost 0 bases, with 9 bases between them. CDR1 and CDR2 (germline): KGHSH, LQKENI. This CDR3 has 15 residues. The CDR3 DNA follows: TGTGCCAGCTCGCGGACCGACTCCTATAATTCACCCCTCCACTTT. It yields the protein CASSRTDSYNSPLHF.

This chain links TRBV5-1 with TRBJ2-7; no clear D gene. Germline CDR1 and CDR2: SGHRS and YFSETQ. The CDR3 has 17 amino acids. Trimming removed 3 bases from V and 2 bases from J, with 21 bases in between. The CDR3 DNA reads as TGCGCCAGCAGCTCCCGGCCGACGGGCAGGTCTCCCTACGAGCAGTACTTC. Residues: CASSSRPTGRSPYEQYF.